This T cell receptor beta chain comes out of a study of post-analysis software for immune sequencing data. The wider study: There were relapsing-remitting, secondary progressive and progressive-relapsing multiple sclerosis among the disease courses included.

Worth noting for this clonotype: Its antigen is currently unknown.

The V segment lost 6 bases and the J segment 0 bases; nucleotides outside the gene matches: 5. The germline gives CDR1 LGHDT, CDR2 YNNKEL (reference sequence). CDR3 length: 16 amino acids. Overall study findings and caveats: Pronounced co-clustering by F measure was evident among identically batched samples. Significantly lower normalized Chao1 diversity was found in patients with multiple sclerosis relative to controls. Patients showed TRBV5-6, TRBV5-1 and TRBV20-1 among roughly five TRBV segments more frequent than in controls.

Carried by the TCR beta cDNA libraries were unique molecular identifiers. Input of roughly 1 to 11 million T cells yielded a few hundred thousand cDNA molecules. TCRdb re-analysed the PCR reads in MiXCR, keeping a single row per CDR3 protein. The sample shows fewer than 850,000 distinct CDR3 sequences, around 45% of them seen only once. Sequenced: blood. This sequence joins TRBV3-1 and TRBJ2-7, with 13 bases identical to TRBD2. The sequence came from a girl aged 10 to 17 with multiple sclerosis. In DNA form, the CDR3 reads TGTGCCAGCAGGCCCGGACTAGCGGGAGCCTCCTACGAGCAGTACTTC. Amino acids: CASRPGLAGASYEQYF.